This T cell receptor beta chain was captured in a study of blood T cell repertoires in COVID-19. Across the whole study: Spain, Italy and the United States supplied samples that represented acute and convalescent COVID-19. The cDNA or gDNA used as material had been derived from T cells, B-cell-depleted T cells, or PBMCs.

Authors' methods: Estimated nucleated cell counts came from reference gene primer amplification. Some clones are missing from TCRdb's copy, which holds only in-frame ones; the method was immunoSEQ multiplex PCR. V, J and clone size derive from that table, while D and trimming were established from the DNA sequence. This sample yields nearly 40,000 clones, of which roughly 75% are seen a single time; under 50% belongs to the top ten. The CDR3 loop spans 13 amino acids. The V end lost 1 base, the J end lost 8 bases, and 8 bases lay between the germline ends. The germline CDR1 and CDR2 sequences are SGHNT and YENEEA.

The chain recombines TRBV11-3 with TRBJ1-4; no definite D call. The TCR originated in a man of 80 years or more with active or convalescent COVID-19. Specimen: peripheral blood. The DNA for the CDR3 is TGTGCCAGCAGCTTAGGACTTAACGAAAAACTGTTTTTT. This codes for CASSLGLNEKLFF. Complete variable domain (other parts from reference TRBV11-3 and TRBJ1-4): EAGVVQSPRYKIIEKKQPVAFWCNPISGHNTLYWYLQNLGQGPELLIRYENEEAVDDSQLPKDRFSAERLKGVDSTLKIQPAELGDSAVYLCASSLGLNEKLFFGSGTQLSVL.